Given below is one TCR beta chain in context. Its matching antigen is unknown. The data are from a study of OX40 agonist ivuxolimab in advanced cancers. The overall study: Head and neck, renal cell, melanoma or hepatocellular carcinoma were the cancers that dose-escalation patients had. Subjects had a mean age of around 60 years, with a range of 23 to 79; about 83% were male.

The table came from immunoSEQ multiplex PCR; TCRdb's copy has only in-frame clones and leaves some out. The top ten clones hold roughly 8% of a sample with 63,000 or so clones, almost 85% of them seen once. CDR1 is SGDLS and CDR2 is YYNGEE in the germline V gene. The germline V and J ends were trimmed by 2 bases and 3 bases, with 12 bases remaining between them. The CDR3 contains 14 residues. Study results and limitations: Expanded peripheral T cells had an undetermined antigen specificity.

The chain joins TRBV9 to TRBJ2-7, with TRBD1 as a possible D gene (6 bases). The TCR originated in an adult with an advanced solid tumor such as melanoma, head and neck, liver or kidney cancer. The material sequenced was CD4+ or CD8+ T cells sorted from blood, taken in a trial of the OX40 agonist ivuxolimab. The CDR3 here is CASSVAGTSYEQYF. The CDR3 DNA follows: TGTGCCAGCAGCGTCGCCGGGACAAGCTACGAGCAGTACTTC.